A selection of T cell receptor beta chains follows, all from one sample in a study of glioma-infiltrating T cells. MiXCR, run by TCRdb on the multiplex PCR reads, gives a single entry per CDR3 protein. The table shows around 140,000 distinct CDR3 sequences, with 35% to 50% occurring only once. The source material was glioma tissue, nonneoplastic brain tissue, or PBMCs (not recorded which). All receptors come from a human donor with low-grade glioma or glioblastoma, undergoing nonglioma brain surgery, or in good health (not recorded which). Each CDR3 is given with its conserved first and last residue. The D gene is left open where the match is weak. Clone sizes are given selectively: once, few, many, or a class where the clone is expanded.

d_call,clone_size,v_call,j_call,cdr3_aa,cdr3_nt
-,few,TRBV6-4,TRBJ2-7,CAIGLTYEQYF,TGTGCCATCGGACTCACCTACGAGCAGTACTTC
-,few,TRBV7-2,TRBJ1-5,CASSLYRNQPQHF,TGTGCCAGCAGCTTATACAGGAATCAGCCCCAGCATTTT
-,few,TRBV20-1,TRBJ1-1,CSARDRRASPQAFF,TGCAGTGCTAGAGATCGCAGGGCCTCGCCTCAAGCTTTCTTT
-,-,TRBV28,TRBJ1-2,CASWSRLGGYGYTF,TGTGCCAGCTGGAGTCGCCTGGGTGGATATGGCTACACCTTC
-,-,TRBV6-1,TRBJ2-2,CAGRIRATGELFF,TGTGCCGGCAGAATTCGGGCCACCGGGGAGCTGTTTTTT
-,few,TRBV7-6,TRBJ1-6,CASSPHLGSPLHF,TGTGCCAGCAGCCCCCATTTGGGCTCACCCCTCCACTTT
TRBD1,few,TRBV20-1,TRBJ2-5,CSASVRDRVETQYF,TGCAGTGCTAGTGTCCGGGACAGGGTAGAGACCCAGTACTTC
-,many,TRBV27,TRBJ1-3,CASSPAGGNTIYF,TGTGCCAGCAGTCCCGCCGGGGGAAACACCATATATTTT
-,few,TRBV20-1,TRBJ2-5,CSARRTLQETQYF,TGCAGTGCTAGACGGACTTTACAAGAGACCCAGTACTTC
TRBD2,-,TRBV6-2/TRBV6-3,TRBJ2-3,CAISPGLAGGPTDTQYF,TGTGCCATCAGTCCCGGACTAGCGGGGGGCCCGACAGATACGCAGTATTTT
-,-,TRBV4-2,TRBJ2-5,CASRQDRPGQETQYF,TGTGCCAGCAGACAAGATAGGCCGGGACAAGAGACCCAGTACTTC
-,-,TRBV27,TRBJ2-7,CASSRSGVRGEQYF,TGTGCCAGCAGTCGATCGGGGGTTAGAGGCGAGCAGTACTTC
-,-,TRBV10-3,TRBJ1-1,CAIKGGGANTEAFF,TGTGCCATCAAAGGGGGAGGAGCGAACACTGAAGCTTTCTTT
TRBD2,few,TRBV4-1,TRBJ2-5,CASSQAGTSGATVIQETQYF,TGCGCCAGCAGCCAGGCTGGGACTAGCGGGGCCACCGTAATCCAAGAGACCCAGTACTTC
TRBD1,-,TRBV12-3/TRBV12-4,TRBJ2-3,CASSTKYTGVNTQYF,TGTGCCAGCAGTACAAAATACACAGGGGTTAATACGCAGTATTTT
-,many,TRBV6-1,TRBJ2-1,CASSAQRSSYNEQFF,TGTGCCAGCAGTGCACAGCGGAGCTCCTACAATGAGCAGTTCTTC
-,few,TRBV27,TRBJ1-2,CASGGGRGSYGYTF,TGTGCCAGCGGGGGTGGACGAGGAAGCTATGGCTACACCTTC
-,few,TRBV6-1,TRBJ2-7,CASRKKPQGYEQYF,TGTGCCAGCAGAAAGAAACCACAGGGTTACGAGCAGTACTTC
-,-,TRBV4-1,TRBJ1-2,CASSQGTRTANNYGYTF,TGCGCCAGCAGCCAAGGTACCCGGACAGCTAATAACTATGGCTACACCTTC
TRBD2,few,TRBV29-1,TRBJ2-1,CSVARLAGNYNEQFF,TGCAGCGTTGCCCGGCTAGCGGGGAATTACAATGAGCAGTTCTTC
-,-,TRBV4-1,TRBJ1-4,CASSQWENEKLFF,TGCGCCAGCAGCCAATGGGAAAATGAAAAACTGTTTTTT
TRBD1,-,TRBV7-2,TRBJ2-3,CASAIDRGTDTQYF,TGTGCCAGCGCCATCGACAGGGGCACAGATACGCAGTATTTT
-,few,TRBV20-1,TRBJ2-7,CSAHTGRAYEQYF,TGCAGTGCTCATACAGGTCGGGCCTACGAGCAGTACTTC
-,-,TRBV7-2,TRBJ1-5,CASSPTGKGGNQPQHF,TGTGCCAGCAGCCCTACCGGAAAGGGGGGCAATCAGCCCCAGCATTTT
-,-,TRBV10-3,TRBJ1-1,CAISDLGSYTQAFF,TGTGCCATCAGTGATTTGGGATCTTACACTCAAGCTTTCTTT